The TCR beta chain under discussion was sequenced for a study of T cells after yellow fever vaccination. Per the germline V gene, CDR1 is KGHSH and CDR2 is LQKENI. V gave up 3 bases and J gave up 0 bases, with 18 bases separating them. The CDR3 sequence is 17 residues long. TCRdb called the 5' RACE reads again in MiXCR, with one record for every CDR3 protein. The table lists roughly 100,000 distinct CDR3 sequences, approximately 9% of them singletons. The chain joins TRBV18 to TRBJ2-7; D is ambiguous. This receptor was obtained from a man younger than 35 who received the YFV17D yellow fever vaccine. Specimen: CD8+ T cells not binding an NS4B(214-222) dextramer, sorted from PBMCs, collected roughly 14 days after the first yellow fever vaccination. The CDR3, as DNA: TGTGCCAGCTCACCTGATTCTGTCGCCACGTTCTCCTACGAGCAGTACTTC. Its protein product is CASSPDSVATFSYEQYF.